A selection of T cell receptor beta chains follows, all from one sample in a study of blood T cell repertoires in COVID-19. Assay used: immunoSEQ multiplex PCR; TCRdb lists only in-frame clones, some missing. Counted here are roughly 34,000 clones, approximately 80% occurring once; the ten biggest clones make up approximately 15%. Sequencing was performed on peripheral blood. The receptor set was obtained from a woman in her seventies with acute or convalescent COVID-19. Both conserved end residues are part of each CDR3. A D gene is named only where the DNA matches it firmly. A row's size may be missing; if present it is once, few, many or a size class.

v_gene	d_gene	abundance	j_gene	CDR3nt	CDR3aa
TRBV19	NA	NA	TRBJ2-1	TGTGCCAGTAGGGAGTGGGGCAGTCGCGCCGATGAGCAGTTCTTC	CASREWGSRADEQFF
TRBV5-5	TRBD1	NA	TRBJ1-2	TGTGCCAGCAGCTTGTGGGGGCAGGGGGCTTGGAAAGGCTACACCTTC	CASSLWGQGAWKGYTF
TRBV2	TRBD1	NA	TRBJ1-1	TGTGCCAGCAGAGGGACAGGGGGAACTGAAGCTTTCTTT	CASRGTGGTEAFF
TRBV6-1	TRBD1	NA	TRBJ1-2	TGTGCCAGCAGTGAGGAACACAGGGGAAGGGGTAACTATGGCTACACCTTC	CASSEEHRGRGNYGYTF
TRBV19	NA	NA	TRBJ1-4	TGTGCCAGTACCTACTCCAGGGCTAATGAAAAACTGTTTTTT	CASTYSRANEKLFF
TRBV18	NA	few	TRBJ2-3	TGTGCCAGCTCCCTCGACATAGTTAGCACAGATACGCAGTATTTT	CASSLDIVSTDTQYF
TRBV18	NA	NA	TRBJ2-7	TGTGCCAGCTCCAACAGGGTATTGGGTACCTACGAGCAGTACTTC	CASSNRVLGTYEQYF
TRBV2	NA	NA	TRBJ1-2	TGTGCCAGCTTACAGGGTAGCTATGGCTACACCTTC	CASLQGSYGYTF
TRBV19	TRBD1	NA	TRBJ1-2	TGTGCCAGTAAAGGCAGGGGGGACGATAACTATGGCTACACCTTC	CASKGRGDDNYGYTF
TRBV28	NA	NA	TRBJ2-7	TGTGCCAGCAGTTTATACGGGACCTACGAGCAGTACTTC	CASSLYGTYEQYF
TRBV19	NA	NA	TRBJ2-7	TGTGCCAGTAGTAGCACGCATGGGAGCGAGCAGTACTTC	CASSSTHGSEQYF
TRBV10-1	TRBD1	NA	TRBJ1-5	TGCGCCAGCAGTGAGTCTAACTTTTACCGGGACAGGGGTCAGCCCCAGCATTTT	CASSESNFYRDRGQPQHF
TRBV3-1/TRBV3-2	TRBD2	NA	TRBJ2-3	TGTGCCAGCAGCCTTGCCGGACTAGCGGAGAGCACAGATACGCAGTATTTT	CASSLAGLAESTDTQYF
TRBV6-6	TRBD1	NA	TRBJ2-1	TGTGCCAGCAGTTACACCCGGGACAGGGGGCAGAATGAGCAGTTCTTC	CASSYTRDRGQNEQFF
TRBV10-2	NA	NA	TRBJ2-7	TGCGCCAGCAGTTCTCAGGGCCTCTCCTACGAGCAGTACTTC	CASSSQGLSYEQYF
TRBV4-1	TRBD1	NA	TRBJ2-1	TGCGCCAGCAGCCAAGGGGACAGGGGCCGCCGGGAGCATTTCTTC	CASSQGDRGRREHFF
TRBV5-5	NA	NA	TRBJ1-4	TGTGCCAGCAGCTTATCCGGACTGGGCGCAACTAATGAAAAACTGTTTTTT	CASSLSGLGATNEKLFF